Shown below are 21 T cell receptor beta chains from a single sample sequenced in a study of tissue T cells after allogeneic stem cell transplantation. Clones were sequenced by immunoSEQ multiplex PCR, and TCRdb holds only the in-frame ones, with some missing. The sample has fewer than 7,500 clones, about 50% seen once. The time point: mouse harvest day 7 after allogeneic transplant. The graft held 10^6 splenic CD5+ T cells and 10^7 T-cell-depleted bone marrow cells. Sequenced material: gut tissue. These receptors were collected from a female BALB/c mouse given C57BL/6 T cells with graft-versus-host disease after an allogeneic hematopoietic cell transplant.

About this clone: Mouse gene names apply. The read ends 1 residue early relative to the CDR3; the germline J gene fills the gap. V gene TRBV19 combines with J gene TRBJ1-4; 10 nucleotides line up with TRBD1. The CDR3 is made up of 15 amino acids. Looked up from germline, CDR1 is FNHDT and CDR2 is SITEND (reference sequence). The ends lost 4 bases at V and 3 bases at J; junction bases unmatched: 3. The CDR3 bases that were read are TGTGCCAGCAGTCCGGGACAGGGGACCAACGAAAGATTATTT. The encoded protein is CASSPGQGTNERLF. The CDR3, in full, reads CASSPGQGTNERLFF.

In its sample, this clone was seen a few times. Mouse gene names and germline throughout. From the germline J gene comes the end of the CDR3, since the read stops 1 residue before it. The chain employs TRBV26 and TRBJ2-7; D gene unclear. Germline lookup yields CDR1 KGHPV and CDR2 FQNQEV (reference sequence). This CDR3 contains 12 residues. Trimming pared 3 bases from V and 4 bases from J, leaving 7 bases between. The CDR3 loop reads CASSLEGYEQYF. CDR3 DNA (partial): TGTGCCAGCAGTCTCGAGGGTTATGAACAGTAC.

This clone turned up a few times. The listed genes are named as in mouse. The read terminates 1 residue before the CDR3 end, so the remaining end is supplied by the germline J gene. The V call is TRBV26, the J call TRBJ2-7; 9 positions match TRBD1. Germline CDR1 and CDR2: KGHPV and FQNQEV (reference sequence). V trimming: 3 bases; J trimming: 4 bases; junction bases outside the gene matches: 1. This CDR3 region has 13 residues. The CDR3 loop reads CASSLGQGYEQYF. CDR3 DNA (partial): TGTGCCAGCAGTCTTGGACAGGGGTATGAACAGTAC.

A note on this clone: These gene names are mouse names. The read comes to an end 1 residue before the CDR3 does, leaving the germline J gene to fill in the end. The V call is TRBV5, the J call TRBJ2-7; TRBD1 matches at 8 bases. Germline V gene sequence: CDR1 LGHNA, CDR2 YNLKQL (reference sequence). The CDR3 is made up of 14 amino acids. The ends lost 1 base at V and 3 bases at J; junction bases unmatched: 2. The CDR3 DNA, read in part, is TGTGCCAGCAGCCAAGGACAGGGGAGCTATGAACAGTAC. It specifies CASSQGQGSYEQY. The whole CDR3 sequence reads CASSQGQGSYEQYF.

Comments on this clone: These gene names are mouse names. The read gets to within 1 residue of the CDR3 end, and the germline J gene fills in the rest. V gene TRBV26 combines with J gene TRBJ1-4; D gene unclear. V lost 7 bases to trimming and J lost 3 bases, with 6 bases between them. The germline CDR1 and CDR2 sequences are KGHPV and FQNQEV (reference sequence). The CDR3 sequence is 12 residues long. CDR3 residues: CASTQTNERLFF. The part of the CDR3 DNA that was read is TGTGCCAGCACACAGACCAACGAAAGATTATTT.

A note on this clone: Gene names follow the mouse nomenclature. The read stops 1 residue short of the end of the CDR3; the missing end is completed from the germline J gene. The chain links TRBV29 to TRBJ2-5; D is perhaps TRBD1 or TRBD2 (5 bases each). Per germline, CDR1 MSHET and CDR2 SYDVDS. The CDR3 sequence is 12 residues long. Trimming cost V 4 bases and J 6 bases, with 8 bases left between them. This CDR3 reads CASSWGRDTQYF. The sequenced part of the CDR3 DNA is TGTGCTAGCAGTTGGGGCAGGGACACCCAGTAC.

This clone was seen more than once but under ten times. Gene names refer to mouse genes. The read halts 1 residue ahead of the CDR3 end, with the missing end drawn from the germline J gene. The chain employs TRBV26 and TRBJ1-3, with D hard to call. The CDR3 length is 14 residues. With 1 base removed from V and 2 bases from J, the gap between germline ends came to 6 bases. Germline V gives CDR1 KGHPV, CDR2 FQNQEV (reference sequence). Partial CDR3 DNA: TGTGCCAGCAGTCTGTTGGGGACTGGAAATACGCTCTAT. Amino acid sequence: CASSLLGTGNTLY. The entire CDR3 protein reads CASSLLGTGNTLYF.

A word on this clone: The germline and genes are mouse ones. The CDR3 end lies 1 residue beyond the end of the read and is filled in from the germline J gene. The V gene is TRBV26, the J gene TRBJ1-1, with D hard to call. This CDR3 comprises 13 residues. Deletions cut 0 bases from V and 8 bases from J, with 10 bases between. Per germline, CDR1 KGHPV and CDR2 FQNQEV (reference sequence). Here the CDR3 reads CASSLSAGSEVFF. CDR3 bases read: TGTGCCAGCAGTCTGTCGGCGGGGTCGGAAGTCTTC.

About this clone itself: Gene names refer to mouse genes. The read is 1 residue too short to cover the CDR3 end, so that end is filled in from the germline J gene. The chain carries TRBV3 and TRBJ2-4; possibly TRBD1 for D (5 bases). The CDR3 totals 13 residues. The ends were cut back, 2 bases at V and 3 bases at J, with 6 bases in the middle. Germline-derived CDR1 and CDR2 are SNHLY and FYNGKV (reference sequence). CDR3 region: CASSLPGQNTLYF. The covered CDR3 bases are TGTGCCAGCAGCTTACCAGGGCAAAACACCTTGTAC.

As to this clone: Genes here carry mouse names. Read data end 1 residue before the CDR3 end; the end is taken from the germline J gene. The V and J genes are TRBV26 and TRBJ2-3; no firm D call. From germline, CDR1 is KGHPV and CDR2 FQNQEV (reference sequence). Trimming shortened V by 4 bases and J by 3 bases, and 8 bases separated the two germline ends. CDR3 length: 13 amino acids. This chain's CDR3 is CASSPGEAETLYF. The sequenced part of the CDR3 DNA is TGTGCCAGCAGTCCCGGGGAAGCAGAAACGCTGTAT. The full variable domain, rest sourced from reference TRBV26 and TRBJ2-3, is NSKVIQTPRYLVKGQGQKAKMRCIPEKGHPVVFWYQQNKNNEFKFLINFQNQEVLQQIDMTEKRFSAECPSNSPCSLEIQSSEAGDSALYLCASSPGEAETLYFGSGTRLTVL.

A few counts support this clone. Any gene name here is a mouse gene name. Read coverage stops 1 residue before the CDR3 terminus; the germline J gene supplies the remainder. V and J are TRBV3 and TRBJ2-7; TRBD2 matches 7 bases. Germline V gene sequence: CDR1 SNHLY, CDR2 FYNGKV (reference sequence). The CDR3 has 14 residues. The trim removed 2 bases at V and 4 bases at J, leaving 5 bases unmatched. The sequenced CDR3 bases are TGTGCCAGCAGCTTATCCCCTGGGGGTTATGAACAGTAC. Amino acids: CASSLSPGGYEQY. The CDR3, in full, reads CASSLSPGGYEQYF.

Comments on this clone: Gene names and germline refer to mouse. The read finishes 1 residue shy of the CDR3 end, and the germline J gene is used to complete it. The J gene is TRBJ1-5, the V gene TRBV26, with D possibly being TRBD1 (6 bases). Germline V gives CDR1 KGHPV, CDR2 FQNQEV (reference sequence). This CDR3 comprises 14 residues. Trimming pared 4 bases from V and 4 bases from J, leaving 11 bases between. CDR3 sequence reads: CASSPPGQNQAPLF. Incomplete CDR3 DNA: TGTGCCAGCAGTCCCCCGGGACAAAACCAGGCTCCGCTT. The entire variable domain, with the rest obtained from reference TRBV26 and TRBJ1-5, is as follows: NSKVIQTPRYLVKGQGQKAKMRCIPEKGHPVVFWYQQNKNNEFKFLINFQNQEVLQQIDMTEKRFSAECPSNSPCSLEIQSSEAGDSALYLCASSPPGQNQAPLFGEGTRLSVL.

Concerning this clone itself: The gene symbols are mouse symbols. The CDR3 goes on 1 residue after the read ends, and that part is filled in from the germline J gene. The V gene is TRBV3, the J gene TRBJ2-5, with 7 bases fitting TRBD2. This CDR3 is built from 13 residues. CDR1 is SNHLY and CDR2 is FYNGKV in the germline V gene (reference sequence). V shed 6 bases and J 1 base; nucleotides not matched to a gene: 1. The CDR3 spells CASRLGYQDTQYF. CDR3 DNA, as far as it was read: TGTGCCAGCAGACTGGGGTACCAAGACACCCAGTAC. The variable domain in full, with the rest retrieved from reference TRBV3 and TRBJ2-5, is GPKVLQIPSHQIIDMGQMVTLNCDPVSNHLYFYWYKQILGQQMEFLVNFYNGKVMEKSKLFKDQFSVERPDGSYFTLKIQPTALEDSAVYFCASRLGYQDTQYFGPGTRLLVL.

As for this clone: The gene names given are mouse names. The CDR3 extends 1 residue past the end of the read, so its final part is completed from the germline J gene. The genes are TRBV26 and TRBJ1-2; D perhaps matches TRBD1 (5 bases). The CDR3 spans 14 residues. V shed 5 bases and J shed 0 bases, with 10 bases lying between them. Germline CDR1 reads KGHPV; CDR2 reads FQNQEV (reference sequence). The chain's CDR3 is CASSGQPSNSDYTF. The sequenced CDR3 bases are TGTGCCAGCAGTGGACAACCTTCAAACTCCGACTACACC.

Notes on this clone: Gene names follow the mouse nomenclature. Sequencing ends 1 residue short of the CDR3 end; the germline J gene provides the rest. The chain carries TRBV23 and TRBJ2-1; the DNA was not used to check the table's D call, TRBD1. In germline, CDR1 is KGHTA, CDR2 FQNQQP. The CDR3 consists of 15 residues. The CDR3 DNA, read in part, is TGCTCCAGCAGTCAATCCGAACAGGGTTATGCTGAGCAGTTC. Amino acid sequence: CSSSQSEQGYAEQF. The whole CDR3 is CSSSQSEQGYAEQFF. Variable domain in full (rest from reference TRBV23 and TRBJ2-1): DAAVTQKPRYLIKMKGQEAEMKCIPEKGHTAVFWYQQKQSKELKFLIYFQNQQPLDQIDMVKERFSAVCPSSSLCSLGIRTCEAEDSALYLCSSSQSEQGYAEQFFGPGTRLTVL.

This clone was counted a few times. Gene names and germline refer to mouse. The CDR3 end is not reached by the read, which stops 1 residue before it; the germline J gene fills it in. J is TRBJ1-6 and V is TRBV12-1; D is possibly TRBD1 (5 bases). TRBJ1-6 is reported as an ORF; its role is uncertain. From germline, CDR1 is SGHSN and CDR2 HYEKVE. V shed 0 bases and J shed 4 bases, with 9 bases lying between them. This CDR3 spans 15 amino acids. The CDR3 DNA, read in part, is TGTGCCAGCTCTCTCGTGGGGCAATATAATTCGCCCCTCTAC. This codes for CASSLVGQYNSPLY. The CDR3 in its entirety is CASSLVGQYNSPLYF.

This clone was observed a handful of times. Mouse gene names apply. The read gets to within 1 residue of the CDR3 end, and the germline J gene fills in the rest. The V gene is TRBV13-3, the J gene TRBJ2-7; D call uncertain. Trimming shortened V by 1 base and J by 3 bases, and 2 bases separated the two germline ends. The CDR3 has 11 amino acids. Germline CDR1 reads NNHDY; CDR2 reads SYVADS. The covered CDR3 bases are TGTGCCAGCAGTGATTACTATGAACAGTAC. Protein: CASSDYYEQY. The full-length CDR3 reads as CASSDYYEQYF.

Concerning this clone: The listed genes are named as in mouse. The read ends 1 residue shy of where the CDR3 ends; the end is completed using the germline J gene. The V gene is TRBV23, the J gene TRBJ1-1. The germline V gene has CDR1 KGHTA and CDR2 FQNQQP. CDR3 length: 13 residues. The DNA read from the CDR3 is TGCTCCAGCAGTCAAGTAGGACACACAGAAGTCTTC. It is translated as CSSSQVGHTEVF. Given in full, the CDR3 is CSSSQVGHTEVFF.

By share of the sample, this clone is large (0.1 to 1%). Each gene name is a mouse one. The CDR3 end falls 1 residue outside the read, so it is completed with the germline J gene. The rearrangement links TRBV12-1 to TRBJ1-2; 8 bases fit TRBD1. V lost 2 bases and J lost 4; bases outside the gene matches: 8. CDR3 length: 15 amino acids. Germline CDR1 is SGHSN and CDR2 is HYEKVE. The CDR3 reads CASSRWDRRGSDYTF. Incomplete CDR3 DNA: TGTGCCAGCTCTCGATGGGACAGGAGGGGCTCCGACTACACC.

A note on this clone: The genes are named according to mouse. Read coverage stops 1 residue before the CDR3 terminus; the germline J gene supplies the remainder. The chain couples TRBV2 to TRBJ2-3; D unresolved. The germline gives CDR1 LGHNA, CDR2 YSYQKL. The CDR3 covers 13 residues. The V end lost 0 bases, the J end lost 2 bases, and 3 bases lay between the germline ends. CDR3 bases read: TGTGCCAGCAGCCAAGAGTCTGCAGAAACGCTGTAT. It translates to CASSQESAETLY. The CDR3 in its entirety is CASSQESAETLYF.

About this clone: Here the gene names and germline are mouse. The read finishes 1 residue shy of the CDR3 end, and the germline J gene is used to complete it. The chain recombines TRBV29 with TRBJ2-5, with TRBD1 identical over 8 bases. The CDR3 is made up of 14 amino acids. Germline CDR1 is MSHET and CDR2 is SYDVDS. V shed 5 bases, J shed 2 bases, and the junction held 3 bases outside the gene matches. This CDR3 is CASSPGQGQDTQYF. The CDR3 DNA, read in part, is TGTGCTAGCAGTCCCGGACAGGGCCAAGACACCCAGTAC.